These 12 T cell receptor beta chains came from one sample sequenced in a study of tumor-infiltrating lymphocytes in localized non-small cell lung cancer. Profiling relied on immunoSEQ multiplex PCR, and the TCRdb table lists in-frame clones only, not all of them. The top ten clones hold roughly a tenth of a sample with 12,000 to 15,000 clones, 68% of them seen once. Sequences were obtained from uninvolved lung tissue not adjacent to the tumor. Every receptor here comes from a human donor with non-small cell lung cancer.

The chain carries TRBV4-3 and TRBJ1-5, with unresolved D. V shed 0 bases and J shed 5 bases, with 5 bases lying between them. In germline, CDR1 is LGHNA, CDR2 YSLEER. The CDR3 contains 13 residues. This CDR3 is CASSQDSHQPQHF. CDR3 in DNA: TGCGCCAGCAGCCAAGATTCCCATCAGCCCCAGCATTTT.

The gene calls are TRBV19 and TRBJ1-5, with D hard to call. Germline CDR1 and CDR2: LNHDA and SQIVND (reference sequence). The CDR3 runs to 13 residues. Deletions cut 8 bases from V and 5 bases from J, with 13 bases between. CDR3 residues: CASVDLGYQPQHF. For the CDR3, the DNA is TGTGCCAGTGTTGACCTCGGGTATCAGCCCCAGCATTTT.

The rearrangement links TRBV5-4 to TRBJ1-2; weak D call: TRBD1 (6 bases). This CDR3 is 16 amino acids long. V shed 0 bases and J shed 4 bases, with 16 bases lying between them. The V gene's germline CDR1 is SGHNT and CDR2 YYREEE (reference sequence). CDR3 sequence: CASSLAGGGRGYGYTF. In nucleotides, the CDR3 is TGTGCCAGCAGCTTGGCCGGAGGGGGGCGCGGCTATGGCTACACCTTC.

This chain joins TRBV27 and TRBJ1-5; tentative D call: TRBD1 (5 bases). Germline lookup yields CDR1 MNHEY and CDR2 SMNVEV (reference sequence). Deletions cut 4 bases from V and 7 bases from J, with 11 bases between. The CDR3 contains 13 residues. Here the CDR3 reads CASSWTRGQPQHF. The CDR3 region has the DNA TGTGCCAGCAGTTGGACACGTGGACAGCCCCAGCATTTT.

This clone was recorded a few times. V and J are TRBV18 and TRBJ1-2; D remains unclear. The CDR3 runs 14 residues. Trimming removed 1 base from V and 8 bases from J, with 14 bases in between. CDR1 is KGHSH and CDR2 is LQKENI in the germline V gene. As DNA, the CDR3 is TGTGCCAGCTCACCACTGGCAGTGATTCAAGGCTACACCTTC. It codes for CASSPLAVIQGYTF.

This chain links TRBV2 with TRBJ1-1; D possibly corresponds to TRBD1 (5 bases). The CDR3 totals 13 residues. V was pared by 2 bases and J by 8 bases, with 12 bases between. Germline V lookup: CDR1 SNHLY, CDR2 FYNNEI. The CDR3 spells CASSELGDSEAFF. The CDR3 nucleotides read TGTGCCAGCAGTGAATTAGGAGACAGCGAAGCTTTCTTT.

The chain combines TRBV30 with TRBJ1-2; 9 bases are shared with TRBD1. CDR1 is GTSNPN and CDR2 is SVGIG in the germline V gene (reference sequence). This CDR3 region has 14 residues. V shed 1 base and J 5 bases; nucleotides not matched to a gene: 5. The CDR3 reads CAWSDRDRVYGYTF. The CDR3, as DNA: TGTGCCTGGAGTGACCGGGACAGGGTTTATGGCTACACCTTC.

This chain uses TRBV19 with TRBJ2-1, with D unclear. Trimming cost V 4 bases and J 5 bases, with 3 bases left between them. The CDR3 loop spans 11 amino acids. Germline V lookup: CDR1 LNHDA, CDR2 SQIVND (reference sequence). The CDR3 bases are TGTGCCAGTAGTACAAACAATGAGCAGTTCTTC. It is translated as CASSTNNEQFF. The whole variable domain, remainder taken from reference TRBV19 and TRBJ2-1, is DGGITQSPKYLFRKEGQNVTLSCEQNLNHDAMYWYRQDPGQGLRLIYYSQIVNDFQKGDIAEGYSVSREKKESFPLTVTSAQKNPTAFYLCASSTNNEQFFGPGTRLTVL.

The V gene is TRBV9, the J gene TRBJ1-5, with 8 bases matching TRBD1. The V gene's germline CDR1 is SGDLS and CDR2 YYNGEE. The CDR3 is 15 amino acids. J was trimmed by 6 bases and V by 4 bases; bases with no gene match: 9. CDR3 coding DNA: TGTGCCAGCAGCAAGACAGGGGTCGGGAGTCAGCCCCAGCATTTT. Translation gives CASSKTGVGSQPQHF.

The CDR3 here is CSARTGVGREQYF. The CDR3 coding sequence is TGCAGCGCAAGGACAGGGGTGGGTAGGGAGCAGTACTTC. The chain is built from TRBV29-1 and TRBJ2-7; 9 bases are a match to TRBD1. After removal of 7 bases from V and 7 bases from J, the junction contained 11 bases not matched to a gene. CDR1 and CDR2 (germline): SQVTM, ANQGSEA. The CDR3 runs 13 residues.

This sequence joins TRBV6-5 and TRBJ1-2; 8 nucleotides line up with TRBD1. The germline V gene has CDR1 MNHEY and CDR2 SVGAGI. J lost 11 bases, V lost 2 bases, and 10 bases had no gene match. The CDR3 extends over 14 amino acids. This CDR3 reads CASSYPEAGGGYTF. Written as DNA, the CDR3 is TGTGCCAGCAGTTACCCCGAGGCAGGGGGCGGTTACACCTTC.

There are a few counts of this clone. The chain uses TRBV6-5 and TRBJ2-2; TRBD1 is a possible D gene (5 bases). Germline V gives CDR1 MNHEY, CDR2 SVGAGI. This CDR3 contains 16 residues. V was clipped by 0 bases and J by 5 bases, with 13 bases between them. For the CDR3, the DNA is TGTGCCAGCAGTTACTCGATAGGGGAAGGAACCGGGGAGCTGTTTTTT. Amino acids: CASSYSIGEGTGELFF.